This T cell receptor (beta chain) derives from a study of blood T cell repertoires in COVID-19. On the study more broadly: The United States, Italy and Spain provided the acute and convalescent COVID-19 samples. T cells, B-cell-depleted T cells, or PBMCs provided the cDNA or gDNA that served as material.

Germline CDR1 reads SGHVS; CDR2 reads FNYEAQ. The CDR3 runs to 17 residues. V shed 5 bases, J shed 3 bases, and the junction held 7 bases outside the gene matches. In the authors' methods: It was from reference gene primer amplification that nucleated cell counts were estimated. Data came from immunoSEQ multiplex PCR; TCRdb stores just in-frame clones and leaves some out. V, J and clone size derive from that table, while D and trimming were established from the DNA sequence. In the table there are 55,000 to 80,000 clones, approximately 77% of which are singletons. V gene TRBV7-6 combines with J gene TRBJ2-1; TRBD2 matches 13 bases. The source is a woman between 70 and 85 years old with acute or convalescent COVID-19. The sequencing input was peripheral blood. CDR3 DNA sequence: TGTGCCAGCAGCCCTGGGGGACTAGCGGGGAACTACAATGAGCAGTTCTTC. Translated: CASSPGGLAGNYNEQFF.